The 12 T cell receptor beta chains in this list originate from one sample, sequenced in a study of shared clonotypes between healthy human individuals. Here immunoSEQ multiplex PCR was the method, and the copy in TCRdb shows in-frame clones only, minus some. The sample lists about 580,000 clones; about 98% were seen once. The naive CD8 subset, CD45RO-negative cells positively selected for CCR7, excluded terminally differentiated effector memory CD45RA+ cells. Sequenced material: naive CD8+ T cells sorted from blood. The receptors derive from a man younger than 45 in good health.

This chain uses TRBV2 with TRBJ1-4, with unresolved D. The germline gives CDR1 SNHLY, CDR2 FYNNEI. The CDR3 consists of 16 residues. Trimming removed 0 bases from V and 8 bases from J, with 16 bases in between. DNA for the CDR3: TGTGCCAGCAGTGAAGCGCTCGGGGTGGGGTACGAAAAACTGTTTTTT. This codes for CASSEALGVGYEKLFF.

CDR3 protein: CASSECAGEIRSYNEQFF. For the CDR3, the DNA is TGCGCCAGCAGTGAGTGTGCGGGCGAGATTCGCTCCTACAATGAGCAGTTCTTC. The chain links TRBV10-1 to TRBJ2-1; TRBD2 might be the D (5 bases). From germline, CDR1 is WNHNN and CDR2 SYGVQD (reference sequence). This CDR3 spans 18 amino acids. V lost 1 base and J 0 bases, leaving 16 bases between the germline ends.

This clone has a single count. The CDR3 sequence: CASSEGTGGDEQYF. DNA of the CDR3: TGTGCCAGCAGTGAAGGGACAGGGGGCGATGAGCAGTACTTC. J is TRBJ2-7 and V is TRBV6-1; 11 positions match TRBD1. V shed 1 base, J shed 7 bases, and the junction held 3 bases outside the gene matches. This CDR3 spans 14 amino acids. CDR1 MNHNS and CDR2 SASEGT come from the germline V gene.

This clone was counted once. V gene TRBV30 combines with J gene TRBJ2-7; no reliable D call. V gave up 4 bases and J gave up 6 bases, with 10 bases separating them. The germline gives CDR1 GTSNPN, CDR2 SVGIG (reference sequence). The CDR3 contains 11 residues. The CDR3 DNA is TGTGCCTGGAAGGGTGGCGGCGAGCAGTACTTC. This encodes CAWKGGGEQYF. Full variable domain (rest looked up from reference TRBV30 and TRBJ2-7): SQTIHQWPATLVQPVGSPLSLECTVEGTSNPNLYWYRQAAGRGLQLLFYSVGIGQISSEVPQNLSASRPQDRQFILSSKKLLLSDSGFYLCAWKGGGEQYFGPGTRLTVT.

The genes are TRBV9 and TRBJ1-5; TRBD1 aligns across 11 bases. V shed 4 bases, J shed 8 bases, and the junction held 5 bases outside the gene matches. The CDR3 extends over 14 amino acids. Per germline, CDR1 SGDLS and CDR2 YYNGEE. This CDR3 reads CASSKGQGVEPQHF. CDR3 DNA sequence: TGTGCCAGCAGCAAGGGACAGGGGGTCGAGCCCCAGCATTTT.

The chain combines TRBV11-2 with TRBJ2-7, with TRBD1 matching over 7 bases. Germline lookup yields CDR1 SGHAT and CDR2 FQNNGV. V was pared by 3 bases and J by 4 bases, with 6 bases of the junction left unmatched. The CDR3 loop spans 14 amino acids. The CDR3 region has the DNA TGTGCCAGCAGCTTGACAGGGTGGGGGTACGAGCAGTACTTC. Protein product: CASSLTGWGYEQYF.

In this sample, this clone turned up once. The chain is built from TRBV6-1 and TRBJ2-5, with D unclear. The germline V gene encodes CDR1 MNHNS and CDR2 SASEGT. V lost 6 bases and J lost 5, with 13 bases in between. This CDR3 is built from 13 residues. Written as DNA, the CDR3 is TGTGCCAGCAGGAAGATGGGTCAGGAGACCCAGTACTTC. Translation gives CASRKMGQETQYF.

This clone has just a few counts. This chain uses TRBV19 with TRBJ2-1; maybe TRBD2 (6 bases). The V and J ends lost 3 bases and 2 bases respectively, with 11 bases between them. The CDR3 is made up of 15 amino acids. Germline V gene sequence: CDR1 LNHDA, CDR2 SQIVND (reference sequence). The CDR3 sequence: CASSIGGGPYNEQFF. CDR3 bases: TGTGCCAGTAGTATCGGGGGAGGTCCCTACAATGAGCAGTTCTTC. Based on the CDR3 plus reference TRBV19 and TRBJ2-1, the full variable domain is DGGITQSPKYLFRKEGQNVTLSCEQNLNHDAMYWYRQDPGQGLRLIYYSQIVNDFQKGDIAEGYSVSREKKESFPLTVTSAQKNPTAFYLCASSIGGGPYNEQFFGPGTRLTVL.

This chain connects TRBV7-9 to TRBJ2-5; D could derive from TRBD1 or TRBD2 (7 bases each). Germline CDR1 SEHNR, CDR2 FQNEAQ (reference sequence). V was cut by 2 bases and J by 5 bases, with 18 bases left in between. The CDR3 contains 16 residues. CDR3 sequence reads: CASSLPLPGGGETQYF. CDR3 DNA sequence: TGTGCCAGCAGCTTACCCCTCCCAGGGGGGGGCGAGACCCAGTACTTC.

The chain links TRBV27 to TRBJ2-2; D unclear. V was trimmed by 2 bases and J by 6 bases, leaving 10 bases between them. Germline assignment: CDR1 MNHEY and CDR2 SMNVEV (reference sequence). The CDR3 runs 14 residues. CDR3 in DNA: TGTGCCAGCAGTTTAAGCATAGATCCCGGGGAGCTGTTTTTT. Translated: CASSLSIDPGELFF.

The rearrangement links TRBV6-5 to TRBJ1-1; D is possibly TRBD1 (6 bases). The CDR3 runs to 13 residues. The ends were cut back, 2 bases at V and 4 bases at J, with 8 bases in the middle. CDR1 MNHEY and CDR2 SVGAGI come from the germline V gene. CDR3: CASSYPGATEAFF. The CDR3 DNA sequence: TGTGCCAGCAGTTACCCAGGGGCCACTGAAGCTTTCTTT.

This clone has a single count. The chain recombines TRBV15 with TRBJ2-7; tentatively, D is TRBD1 (6 bases). The V gene's germline CDR1 is LNHNV and CDR2 YYDKDF (reference sequence). This CDR3 contains 16 residues. Trimming stripped 5 bases from V and 3 bases from J, with 20 bases between. CDR3 amino acids: CATSRTPGTSDYEQYF. CDR3 nucleotide sequence: TGTGCCACCAGCCGTACCCCCGGGACATCGGACTACGAGCAGTACTTC.